This TCR beta chain is from a study of T cell responses to AZD1222 COVID-19 vaccine. General study results and limits: Only 5 to 7 AZD1222 recipients were seropositive at baseline.

CDR3 length: 14 residues. Trimming took 4 bases from V and 6 from J, leaving 15 bases between them. Germline-derived CDR1 and CDR2 are LNHDA and SQIVND (reference sequence). Data came from immunoSEQ multiplex PCR; TCRdb stores just in-frame clones and leaves some out. The data contain 75,000 to 100,000 clones, 80% to 95% of them singletons. Details on this clone: As yet, its antigen is unknown.

This material consisted of peripheral blood, taken 28 days after the second AZD1222 dose. The rearrangement links TRBV19 to TRBJ1-2; a possible D gene is TRBD1 (6 bases). The source of this sequence is an adult who received the AZD1222 COVID-19 vaccine. The CDR3 reads CASSNVGGFNGYTF. CDR3 sequence (DNA): TGTGCCAGTAGTAACGTAGGGGGTTTCAATGGCTACACCTTC.